Listed below are T cell receptor beta chains from one sample, sequenced in a study of shared clonotypes between healthy human individuals. Repertoires were generated with immunoSEQ multiplex PCR, while TCRdb's copy carries only in-frame clones and drops some. The table has a few hundred thousand clones, roughly 97% seen once. The sample consisted of naive CD4+ T cells sorted from blood. All receptors derive from a woman under 40 in good health. Both conserved end residues are part of each CDR3. The D gene is left open where the match is weak. Size values are once, few and many counts, or a class for expanded clones, and some rows have none.

v_gene,d_gene,abundance,j_gene,CDR3aa,CDR3nt
TRBV2,.,.,TRBJ2-4,CASSDTVGAKGIQYF,TGTGCCAGCAGTGATACGGTGGGGGCGAAGGGCATTCAGTACTTC
TRBV11-2,.,.,TRBJ1-2,CASSPRDGGGYTF,TGTGCCAGCAGTCCTAGGGACGGCGGCGGCTACACCTTC
TRBV30,.,.,TRBJ2-5,CAWSTVSKWTKETQYF,TGTGCCTGGAGTACGGTCAGCAAGTGGACAAAAGAGACCCAGTACTTC
TRBV5-1,.,.,TRBJ1-2,CASSSGLDPPSSYGYTF,TGCGCCAGCAGCTCGGGCCTGGACCCACCTTCGTCCTATGGCTACACCTTC
TRBV7-9,.,.,TRBJ2-2,CASSLGDGELFF,TGTGCCAGCAGCTTAGGGGACGGGGAGCTGTTTTTT
TRBV7-9,.,.,TRBJ1-3,CASSPNPARGNTIYF,TGTGCCAGCAGCCCTAACCCGGCCCGAGGAAACACCATATATTTT
TRBV7-9,.,.,TRBJ2-7,CATGTRAYEQYF,TGTGCCACGGGGACCAGGGCCTACGAGCAGTACTTC
TRBV29-1,.,.,TRBJ2-7,CSVAVVGNSYEQYF,TGCAGCGTTGCGGTCGTAGGGAACTCCTACGAGCAGTACTTC
TRBV5-8,.,once,TRBJ2-3,CASSPWGGASTDTQYF,TGTGCCAGCAGCCCGTGGGGCGGAGCTAGCACAGATACGCAGTATTTT
TRBV28,.,.,TRBJ2-1,CASSLSSVNEQFF,TGTGCCAGCAGTTTGAGCTCTGTCAATGAGCAGTTCTTC
TRBV11-2,.,.,TRBJ2-4,CASSLDLSVGLAKNIQYF,TGTGCCAGCAGCTTAGATCTTTCAGTGGGACTAGCCAAAAACATTCAGTACTTC
TRBV10-3,TRBD2,.,TRBJ2-7,CAIAPLAGVTYEQYF,TGTGCCATCGCCCCCCTAGCGGGAGTCACCTACGAGCAGTACTTC
TRBV10-2,.,.,TRBJ2-3,CASRDSQGSTDTQYF,TGCGCCAGCAGAGACTCTCAGGGGAGCACAGATACGCAGTATTTT
TRBV5-1,TRBD2,once,TRBJ2-2,CASSLLAGGDTGELFF,TGCGCCAGCAGCTTACTAGCGGGAGGGGACACCGGGGAGCTGTTTTTT
TRBV7-8,TRBD2,once,TRBJ2-3,CASSLLAVPGADTQYF,TGTGCCAGCAGCTTACTAGCGGTCCCCGGGGCAGATACGCAGTATTTT
TRBV5-4,TRBD2,.,TRBJ2-5,CASSPGTSGQETQYF,TGTGCCAGCAGCCCGGGGACTAGCGGCCAAGAGACCCAGTACTTC
TRBV6-6,.,.,TRBJ1-6,CASSKASADSPLHF,TGTGCCAGCAGCAAGGCCAGCGCCGATTCACCCCTCCACTTT
TRBV6-5,TRBD2,.,TRBJ2-2,CASSFSTSVTGELFF,TGTGCCAGCAGTTTCTCGACTAGCGTCACCGGGGAGCTGTTTTTT
TRBV28,.,.,TRBJ1-5,CASSRSNQPQHF,TGTGCCAGCAGCCGCAGCAATCAGCCCCAGCATTTT
TRBV28,.,.,TRBJ2-1,CASSLSHEQFF,TGTGCCAGCAGTTTATCGCATGAGCAGTTCTTC
TRBV5-4,TRBD2,.,TRBJ2-5,CASSSGNKQETQYF,TGTGCGAGTTCTAGCGGAAACAAACAAGAGACCCAGTACTTC
TRBV5-1,.,.,TRBJ1-3,CASSTSLSGNTIYF,TGCGCCAGCAGCACAAGTTTGTCTGGAAACACCATATATTTT
TRBV19,TRBD1,.,TRBJ2-7,CASSYGQASYEQYF,TGTGCCAGTAGTTACGGACAGGCCTCCTACGAGCAGTACTTC
TRBV9,TRBD2,.,TRBJ2-7,CASSPRTSPSYEQYF,TGTGCCAGCAGCCCTCGGACTAGCCCCAGCTACGAGCAGTACTTC
TRBV27,.,.,TRBJ2-3,CASSLFGGSTDTQYF,TGTGCCAGCAGTTTGTTCGGCGGGAGCACAGATACGCAGTATTTT
TRBV5-4,.,.,TRBJ2-7,CASSLLVAGSYEQYF,TGTGCCAGCAGCTTGCTGGTCGCCGGTTCCTACGAGCAGTACTTC
TRBV19,.,few,TRBJ1-1,CASMLGIGTEAFF,TGTGCCAGTATGTTAGGAATTGGAACTGAAGCTTTCTTT
TRBV4-1,.,.,TRBJ1-5,CASSQAQWGSNQPQHF,TGCGCCAGCAGCCAGGCACAGTGGGGTAGCAATCAGCCCCAGCATTTT
TRBV27,TRBD1,.,TRBJ1-5,CASSYDRDNQPQHF,TGTGCCAGCAGTTATGACAGGGACAATCAGCCCCAGCATTTT
TRBV18,.,.,TRBJ2-5,CASSPGGGQETQYF,TGTGCCAGCTCACCGGGCGGAGGCCAAGAGACCCAGTACTTC
TRBV5-6,.,.,TRBJ2-3,CASSLNDFTQYF,TGTGCCAGCAGCTTGAATGACTTTACGCAGTATTTT
TRBV30,TRBD1,.,TRBJ1-5,CAWSVGGGNQPQHF,TGTGCCTGGAGTGTAGGGGGCGGCAATCAGCCCCAGCATTTT
TRBV19,TRBD2,.,TRBJ2-7,CASSTPAGGAGGSYEQYF,TGTGCCAGTAGTACACCCGCCGGGGGAGCGGGAGGGTCCTACGAGCAGTACTTC
TRBV18,TRBD1,.,TRBJ2-5,CASSRQGQEYQETQYF,TGTGCCAGCTCACGACAAGGACAGGAGTACCAAGAGACCCAGTACTTC
TRBV5-1,.,.,TRBJ1-2,CASSLEDLNYGYTF,TGCGCCAGCAGCTTGGAAGATCTAAACTATGGCTACACCTTC
TRBV19,.,once,TRBJ2-5,CASSIRGDETQYF,TGTGCCAGTAGTATAAGAGGGGACGAGACCCAGTACTTC
TRBV27,.,.,TRBJ2-1,CASSSPPGSSSYNEQFF,TGTGCCAGCAGTTCACCCCCAGGGTCGAGCTCCTACAATGAGCAGTTCTTC
TRBV6-5,.,once,TRBJ2-5,CASSAPLGLETQYF,TGTGCCAGCAGTGCCCCCCTGGGGTTGGAGACCCAGTACTTC
TRBV6-5,.,.,TRBJ2-1,CASQLSWDNEQFF,TGTGCCAGCCAGTTAAGCTGGGACAATGAGCAGTTCTTC
TRBV10-3,TRBD2,.,TRBJ2-1,CAIKRTGGHPHNEQFF,TGTGCCATCAAGCGTACGGGAGGGCACCCACACAATGAGCAGTTCTTC
TRBV19,TRBD2,.,TRBJ2-7,CASSPLAGGNYEQYF,TGTGCCAGTAGTCCACTTGCGGGAGGGAACTACGAGCAGTACTTC
TRBV7-3,.,.,TRBJ2-3,CASSAGTLDTQYF,TGTGCCAGCAGCGCAGGGACACTAGATACGCAGTATTTT
TRBV5-6,TRBD1,once,TRBJ2-5,CASSKTGRETQYF,TGTGCCAGCAGCAAGACAGGGCGGGAGACCCAGTACTTC
TRBV4-2,TRBD1,.,TRBJ1-4,CASSPSGTATTNEKLFF,TGTGCCAGCAGCCCCTCCGGGACAGCTACAACTAATGAAAAACTGTTTTTT
TRBV28,.,.,TRBJ1-1,CASSFGDRENTEAFF,TGTGCCAGCAGTTTCGGCGACCGGGAGAACACTGAAGCTTTCTTT
TRBV6-5,.,.,TRBJ1-3,CASTPDSSGNTIYF,TGTGCCAGCACCCCAGACAGCTCTGGAAACACCATATATTTT
TRBV4-1,TRBD2,once,TRBJ2-3,CASSLPPPLAGARDTQYF,TGCGCCAGCAGCCTCCCCCCCCCACTAGCGGGAGCGAGAGATACGCAGTATTTT
TRBV7-2,TRBD2,.,TRBJ2-7,CASSYDHGRGSVGEQYF,TGTGCCAGCAGCTACGACCACGGGCGGGGGAGTGTAGGGGAGCAGTACTTC
TRBV2,.,.,TRBJ2-3,CASSEGMAVTLTDTQYF,TGTGCCAGCAGTGAAGGGATGGCAGTCACTCTCACAGATACGCAGTATTTT